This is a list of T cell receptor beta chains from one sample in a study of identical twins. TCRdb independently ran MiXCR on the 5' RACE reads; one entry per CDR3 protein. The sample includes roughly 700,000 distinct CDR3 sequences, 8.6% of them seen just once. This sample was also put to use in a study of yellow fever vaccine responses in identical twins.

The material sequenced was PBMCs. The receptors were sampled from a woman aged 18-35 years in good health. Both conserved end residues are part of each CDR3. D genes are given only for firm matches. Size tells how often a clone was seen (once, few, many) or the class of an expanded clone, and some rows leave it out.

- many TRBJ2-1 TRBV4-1 TGCGCCAGCAGGGAATCGATAGACCGGAACAATGAGCAGTTCTTC CASRESIDRNNEQFF
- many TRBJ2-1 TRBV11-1 TGTGCCAGCAGCTTAATGACAGTGTCCTACAATGAGCAGTTCTTC CASSLMTVSYNEQFF
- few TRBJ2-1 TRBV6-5 TGTGCCAGCAGTTACTCGGTGAGCTCCTACAATGAGCAGTTCTTC CASSYSVSSYNEQFF
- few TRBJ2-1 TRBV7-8 TGTGCCAGCAGCTTAGCCCCGACAGGCTACAATGAGCAGTTCTTC CASSLAPTGYNEQFF
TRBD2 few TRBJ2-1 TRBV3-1 TGTGCCAGCACAGCGGGGGGGGGTTCGAATGAGCAGTTCTTC CASTAGGGSNEQFF
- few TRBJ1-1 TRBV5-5 TGTGCCAGCAGCGGGCAGCCACAGAACACTGAAGCTTTCTTT CASSGQPQNTEAFF
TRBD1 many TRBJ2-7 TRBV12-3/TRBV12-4 TGTGCCAGCGCATCAACCCAGGGACAGGGTGACGAGCAGTACTTC CASASTQGQGDEQYF
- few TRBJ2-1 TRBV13 TGTGCCAGCAGCTTTGAACAGGGTAACAATGAGCAGTTCTTC CASSFEQGNNEQFF
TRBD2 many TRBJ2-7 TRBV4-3 TGCGCCAGCAGCCCCCGATATAGCGGGAGCGGTTCCTACGAGCAGTACTTC CASSPRYSGSGSYEQYF
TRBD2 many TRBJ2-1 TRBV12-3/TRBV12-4 TGTGCCAGCAGGAGACTAGCGGGAGAGGGGAATGAGCAGTTCTTC CASRRLAGEGNEQFF
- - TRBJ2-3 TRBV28 TGTGCCAGCAGTTCTAATAGGGGGGGCACAGATACGCAGTATTTT CASSSNRGGTDTQYF
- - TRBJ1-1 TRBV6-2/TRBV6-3 TGTGCCAGCAGCCGAGGGGAAGATCACTCTTTCTTT CASSRGEDHSFF
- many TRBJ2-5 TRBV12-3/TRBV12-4 TGTGCCAGCAGTTTTTGGCGGAAAGAGACCCAGTACTTC CASSFWRKETQYF
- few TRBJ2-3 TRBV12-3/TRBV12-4 TGTGCCAGCAGTGGGCGCCTAGCTGTCACAGATACGCAGTATTTT CASSGRLAVTDTQYF
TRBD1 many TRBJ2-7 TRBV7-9 TGTGCCAGCAGCTTGGTCTTGACAGGGGGGACCTACGAGCAGTACTTC CASSLVLTGGTYEQYF
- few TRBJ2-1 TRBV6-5 TGTGCCAGCAGTTACTCTTCAGGGTATGAGCAGTTCTTC CASSYSSGYEQFF
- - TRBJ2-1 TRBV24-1 TGTGCCACCAGTGATCACGACCCACTGGTGAGCTCCTACAATGAGCAGTTCTTC CATSDHDPLVSSYNEQFF
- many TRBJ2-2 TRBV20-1 TGCAGTGCTAGAGTTTGGCAGGGGCCCCCCTCGAACACCGGGGAGCTGTTTTTT CSARVWQGPPSNTGELFF
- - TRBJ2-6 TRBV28 TGTGCCAGCAGTACAATTAGCTCTGGGGCCAACGTCCTGACTTTC CASSTISSGANVLTF
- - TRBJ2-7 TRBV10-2 TGCGCCAGCAGTGAGTTCGCCCACAGCCCCTACGAGCAGTACTTC CASSEFAHSPYEQYF
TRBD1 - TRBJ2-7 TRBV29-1 TGCAGCGTCGCAACAGGGGTCCACGAGCAGTACTTC CSVATGVHEQYF
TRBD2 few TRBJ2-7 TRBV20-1 TGCAGTGCGCGCCCGGGACTAGCGGGCAGCTCCTACGAGCAGTACTTC CSARPGLAGSSYEQYF
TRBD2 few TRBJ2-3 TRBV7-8 TGTGCCAGCACCCCATCCCTAGCGGAAATCACAGATACGCAGTATTTT CASTPSLAEITDTQYF
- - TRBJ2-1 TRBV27 TGTGCCAGCAGTTTATCGATGGTGGATGAGCAGTTCTTC CASSLSMVDEQFF
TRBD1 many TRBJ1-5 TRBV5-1 TGCGCCAGCAGCTACCAGGGGGCAATCAATCAGCCCCAGCATTTT CASSYQGAINQPQHF
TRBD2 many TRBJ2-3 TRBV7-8 TGTGCCAGCAGCTTACGACTAGCGGGGGACACAGATACGCAGTATTTT CASSLRLAGDTDTQYF
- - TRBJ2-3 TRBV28 TGTGCCAGCAGTTTAAATAATCGGAGGACCCTTAGCACAGATACGCAGTATTTT CASSLNNRRTLSTDTQYF
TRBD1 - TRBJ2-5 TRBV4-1 TGCGCCAGCAGCCAATCCGTCGACAGGGTCAGGGAGACCCAGTACTTC CASSQSVDRVRETQYF
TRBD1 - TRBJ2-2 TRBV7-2 TGTGCCAGCAGCCCCGAAGGGGGCCTTAACACCGGGGAGCTGTTTTTT CASSPEGGLNTGELFF
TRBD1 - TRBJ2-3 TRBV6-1 TGTGCCAGCAGTACCCAAGGGGGCGGTGGCACAGATACGCAGTATTTT CASSTQGGGGTDTQYF
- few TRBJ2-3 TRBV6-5 TGTGCCAGCAGTTACTCGATGGGGGGTTTAGGCTCAGATACGCAGTATTTT CASSYSMGGLGSDTQYF
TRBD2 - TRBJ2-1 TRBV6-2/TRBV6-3 TGTGCCAGCAGTTACAGCGGGGGGAGGAATGAGCAGTTCTTC CASSYSGGRNEQFF
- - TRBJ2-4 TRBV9 TGTGCCAGCAGCGGCGATGATAGTATGAACATTCAGTACTTC CASSGDDSMNIQYF
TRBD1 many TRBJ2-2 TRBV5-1 TGCGCCAGCAGACGCGGACAGGGGACCGGGGAGCTGTTTTTT CASRRGQGTGELFF
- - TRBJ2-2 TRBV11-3 TGTGCCAGCAGCCCGCGTTTCGAGGATACCGGGGAGCTGTTTTTT CASSPRFEDTGELFF
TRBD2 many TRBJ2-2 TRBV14 TGTGCCAGCAGCCGATTATCCCCACTAGCGGGAGTCCTCGGGGAGCTGTTTTTT CASSRLSPLAGVLGELFF
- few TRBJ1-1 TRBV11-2 TGTGCCAGCAGCTCCTCGGACAGGAACACTGAAGCTTTCTTT CASSSSDRNTEAFF
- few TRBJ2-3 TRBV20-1 TGCAGTGCTCCCAGGGATACGCAGTATTTT CSAPRDTQYF
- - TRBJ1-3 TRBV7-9 TGTGCCAGCAGCCAAAATATAAGCAACACCATATATTTT CASSQNISNTIYF
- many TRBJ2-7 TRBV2 TGTGCCAGCCGACAGTCTCCCTACGAGCAGTACTTC CASRQSPYEQYF
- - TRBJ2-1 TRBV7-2 TGTGCCAGCAGCTTAGGGCCCCAGGCATCCAATGAGCAGTTCTTC CASSLGPQASNEQFF
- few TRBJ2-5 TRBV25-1 TGTGCCAGCAGTGGTATGGGTAAGGGAGAGACCCAGTACTTC CASSGMGKGETQYF
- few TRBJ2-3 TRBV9 TGTGCCAGCAGCGTAGTGTTAGGGGATACGCAGTATTTT CASSVVLGDTQYF
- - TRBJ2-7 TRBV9 TGTGCCAGCAGCGTAGAATTGAGTGGCGAGCAGTACTTC CASSVELSGEQYF
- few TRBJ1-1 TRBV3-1 TGTGCCAGCAGCCCGTCGGGGGTGAACACTGAAGCTTTCTTT CASSPSGVNTEAFF
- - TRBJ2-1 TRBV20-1 TGCAGTGCTAGAGAGCCTCGGGCATCTCGCAATGAGCAGTTCTTC CSAREPRASRNEQFF